The T cell receptor (beta chain) described here comes from a study of blood T cell repertoires in COVID-19. Study-wide context: From the United States, Italy and Spain came samples of acute and convalescent COVID-19. Sources were T cells, B-cell-depleted T cells, or PBMCs; the material itself was cDNA or gDNA.

The assay was immunoSEQ multiplex PCR, and TCRdb's table has in-frame clones only and misses some. The sample includes about 260,000 clones, about 91% of them seen just once. Germline V gives CDR1 MNHEY, CDR2 SVGAGI. V shed 6 bases and J shed 6 bases, with 12 bases lying between them. The CDR3 has 14 residues. The V gene is TRBV6-5, the J gene TRBJ1-6; weak D call: TRBD1 (6 bases). The sequenced material came from peripheral blood. This TCR derives from a person aged 18-29 years with COVID-19, enrolled during active disease. The CDR3 DNA sequence: TGTGCCAGCAGCCCCGGACAGCTTAATTCACCCCTCCACTTT. This encodes CASSPGQLNSPLHF.